This TCR beta chain originates from a study of blood T cell repertoires in COVID-19. The authors' processing: By means of reference gene primer amplification, nucleated cell counts were estimated. Method: immunoSEQ multiplex PCR; TCRdb's copy keeps in-frame clones and lacks some. The V and J calls and clone size come from that table; D and trimming were worked out from the DNA. The data contain about 360,000 clones, more than 75% of them singletons. Trimming left V 6 bases short and J 1 base short, with 9 bases between. The CDR3 runs 13 residues. Germline V gives CDR1 SNHLY, CDR2 FYNNEI. Recovered participants had two consecutive negative NP/OP PCR tests, healthcare professional clearance, or symptom resolution.

This receptor was obtained from a man aged 30-40 years who had recovered from COVID-19. Sequencing was carried out using PBMCs or T cells enriched from blood (not recorded which). The chain combines TRBV2 with TRBJ1-1; D is unclear. The CDR3 bases are TGTGCCAGCAGGGCGGAAGCGAACACTGAAGCTTTCTTT. This encodes CASRAEANTEAFF.